The sample holds one count of the clone carrying this T cell receptor (beta chain). The entry originates in a study of memory CD4+ T cells and cytomegalovirus serostatus. This CDR3 has 15 amino acids. From germline, CDR1 is SGHVS and CDR2 FQNEAQ. V shed 1 base, J shed 4 bases, and the junction held 6 bases outside the gene matches. Single viable CD3+CD4+CD8-CD45RO+ cells were sorted as the memory CD4+ T cells. Libraries were prepared by immunoSEQ multiplex PCR; TCRdb keeps only in-frame clonotypes and omits some of them. The sample gives roughly 49,000 clones, roughly 78% of which show up once; over 0.65% is in the top ten.

Specimen: memory CD4+ T cells from blood. This clonotype was obtained from an adult in good health and CMV-seronegative. J is TRBJ1-1 and V is TRBV7-8, with 7 positions matching TRBD1. The CDR3 nucleotides read TGTGCCAGCAGCTTAGTTTTTACAGGGGCCACTGAAGCTTTCTTT. It translates to CASSLVFTGATEAFF.